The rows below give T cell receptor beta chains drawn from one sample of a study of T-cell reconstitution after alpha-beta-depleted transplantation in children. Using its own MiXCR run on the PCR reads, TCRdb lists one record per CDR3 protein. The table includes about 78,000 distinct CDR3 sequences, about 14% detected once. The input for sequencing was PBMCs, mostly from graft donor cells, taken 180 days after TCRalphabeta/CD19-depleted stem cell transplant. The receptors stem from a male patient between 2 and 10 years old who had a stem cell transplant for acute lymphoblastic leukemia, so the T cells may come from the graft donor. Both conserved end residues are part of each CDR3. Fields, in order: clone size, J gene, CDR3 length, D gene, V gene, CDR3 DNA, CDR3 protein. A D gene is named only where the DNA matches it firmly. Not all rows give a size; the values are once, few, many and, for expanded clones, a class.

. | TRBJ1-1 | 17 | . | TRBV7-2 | TGTGCCAGCAGCTTAGGGGTAAACGCGGTCATGAACACTGAAGCTTTCTTT | CASSLGVNAVMNTEAFF
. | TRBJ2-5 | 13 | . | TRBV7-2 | TGTGCCAGCAGCGAAGGGTTTTTAGAGACCCAGTACTTC | CASSEGFLETQYF
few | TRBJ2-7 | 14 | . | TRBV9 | TGTGCCAGCAGCGTAGGGGCCATCTCCTACGAGCAGTACTTC | CASSVGAISYEQYF
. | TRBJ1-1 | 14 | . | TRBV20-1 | TGCAGTGCCGAAACCGCAGGGAAGGTGACTGAAGCTTTCTTT | CSAETAGKVTEAFF
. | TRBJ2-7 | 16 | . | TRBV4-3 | TGCGCCAGCAGCCAAGATCCTGGGGGCCTGGACTACGAGCAGTACTTC | CASSQDPGGLDYEQYF
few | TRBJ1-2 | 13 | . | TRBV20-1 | TGCAGTGCTAGGGTGGGACGGAATTATGGCTACACCTTC | CSARVGRNYGYTF
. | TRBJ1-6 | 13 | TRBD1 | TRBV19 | TGTGCCAGTAGTATCGACAGGGACGGGACCCTCCACTTT | CASSIDRDGTLHF
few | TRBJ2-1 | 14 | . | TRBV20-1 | TGCAGTGCTACCGACAGGAGGGGCTACAATGAGCAGTTCTTC | CSATDRRGYNEQFF
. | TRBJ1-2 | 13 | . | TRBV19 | TGTGCCAGTGCATTCACAGGGCACTATGGCTACACCTTC | CASAFTGHYGYTF
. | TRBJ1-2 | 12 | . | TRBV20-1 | TGCAGTGCTATCAGGGGCGGGGATGGCTACACCTTC | CSAIRGGDGYTF